Below, one TCR beta chain is given with its context. Its antigen is currently unknown. Since no conserved phenylalanine or tryptophan closes the CDR3, a read error is the likely cause. MiXCR, run by TCRdb on the reads, gives a single entry per CDR3 protein. The sample has about 740,000 distinct CDR3 sequences, under 40% seen once; the top ten hold 2.8%. This record comes from a study of T cell repertoires in cytomegalovirus infection. General study points: Within the response measured ex vivo, HLA-C-restricted CMV-specific TCR beta clonotypes were dominant.

The clonotype comes from a human donor in good health (CMV status not recorded). Some clones in this sample may be carry-over from other donors' samples. The sample was PBMCs.

The CDR3 nucleotides are TGCAGCGTTGACGTTGGGGGATTCAACACCGGGGAGCTGTTTCTT. Translation gives CSVDVGGFNTGELFL. The genes are TRBV29-1 and TRBJ2-2; D may match TRBD1 or TRBD2 (5 bases each). The CDR3 contains 15 residues. Germline V gene lookup returns CDR1 SQVTM and CDR2 ANQGSEA. The V gene lost 3 bases and the J gene lost 2 bases, with 13 bases spanning the gap.